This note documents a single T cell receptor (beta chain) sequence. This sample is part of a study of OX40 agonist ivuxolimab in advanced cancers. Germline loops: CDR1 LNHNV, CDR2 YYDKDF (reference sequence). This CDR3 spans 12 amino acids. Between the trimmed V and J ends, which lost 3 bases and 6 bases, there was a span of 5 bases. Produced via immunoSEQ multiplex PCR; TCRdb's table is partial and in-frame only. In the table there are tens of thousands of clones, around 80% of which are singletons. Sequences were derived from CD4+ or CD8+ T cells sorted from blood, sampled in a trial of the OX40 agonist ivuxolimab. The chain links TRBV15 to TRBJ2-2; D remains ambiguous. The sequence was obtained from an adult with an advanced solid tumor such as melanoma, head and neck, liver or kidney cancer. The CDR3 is CATSRASGELFF. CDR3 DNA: TGTGCCACCAGCAGGGCTTCCGGGGAGCTGTTTTTT.